Below, one T cell receptor (beta chain) is given with its context. What it binds is not known. The sample belongs to a study of blood T cells in healthy people across ages. Broader study findings: More naive CD4+ cells and higher diversity were found in long-lived than in aged donors.

Primers used in a second PCR of roughly 6 to 12 cycles were a sample-barcoded 5' primer and a J-beta primer mix. TCRdb re-analysed the 5' RACE reads in MiXCR, keeping a single row per CDR3 protein. The data show some 560,000 distinct CDR3 sequences, around a quarter seen once. Germline-derived CDR1 and CDR2 are SGHAT and FQNNGV. Trimming pared 4 bases from V and 10 bases from J, leaving 10 bases between. CDR3 length: 11 amino acids. These records were also assigned to another study, of T cells of mothers and their children. This second study says: Per 15 ul, 1.5 ug of RNA was used, with all extracted RNA going into cDNA synthesis.

The TCR was taken from a boy between 2 and 10 years old in good health. The chain has TRBV11-2 and TRBJ1-1; D possibly corresponds to TRBD1 (6 bases). What was sequenced was blood. CDR3 DNA sequence: TGTGCCAGCAGCTCCCAGGGGACAGCTTTCTTT. It yields the protein CASSSQGTAFF. Looking up the rest from reference TRBV11-2 and TRBJ1-1 gives the full variable domain: EAGVAQSPRYKIIEKRQSVAFWCNPISGHATLYWYQQILGQGPKLLIQFQNNGVVDDSQLPKDRFSAERLKGVDSTLKIQPAKLEDSAVYLCASSSQGTAFFGQGTRLTVV.